This T cell receptor (beta chain) was sequenced in a study of graft-versus-host responses after intestinal transplantation. Study as a whole: Anti-thymocyte globulin induction, then tacrolimus and steroids for approximately 3 years, went to all recipients.

This CDR3 contains 15 residues. The germline gives CDR1 MGHRA, CDR2 YSYEKL. V was shortened by 3 bases and J by 3 bases, with 15 bases between the two germline ends. This clone was recorded a few times. Its antigen remains unknown. Profiling relied on immunoSEQ multiplex PCR, and the TCRdb table lists in-frame clones only, not all of them. The sample has 95,000 to 110,000 clones; roughly 93% are singletons. The study's findings and limits: High graft-versus-host to host-versus-graft T cell clonal ratios marked allografts of patients with graft-donor macrochimerism.

The sequences come from unstimulated CD8+ T cells sorted from spleen or lymph node cells, collected before intestinal transplant. The TCR comes from a human donor who received an intestinal transplant. The chain links TRBV4-1 to TRBJ2-7, with D possibly TRBD2 on 6 matching bases. Written as DNA, the CDR3 is TGCGCCAGCAGCCATTTGAGCGGGTCGAACTACGAGCAGTACTTC. Translation gives CASSHLSGSNYEQYF.